This TCR beta chain was documented in a study of cytomegalovirus exposure and HLA in healthy donors. Study observations and caveats: V- and J-gene trimming of TCR beta was linked (in a later analysis) to a missense DCLRE1C variant.

On this clone itself: Its target is unknown.

The PCR had 60 Vbeta and 13 Jbeta primers. Per the original methods: Unique TCR beta chains numbered approximately 80 million in a later analysis, with roughly 11 million shared. The protocol was immunoSEQ multiplex PCR, while the TCRdb copy is restricted to in-frame clones and leaves out a portion. The DNA was the basis for D and trimming; V, J and clone size are from that table. The sample carries more than 80,000 clones, approximately 85% recorded once. Trimming cost V 8 bases and J 0 bases, with 8 bases left between them. The CDR3 contains 13 residues. The germline gives CDR1 MNHEY, CDR2 SVGAGI. The source material was PBMCs. The clonotype originates from a man in his fifties in good health and CMV-seronegative. V and J are TRBV6-5 and TRBJ1-3; D is unclear. The CDR3 region is CASGLLSGNTIYF. The DNA of the CDR3 is TGTGCCAGCGGACTTCTCTCTGGAAACACCATATATTTT.